Each of the 21 T cell receptor beta chains below was sequenced from the same sample in a study of PD-L1 blockade in urothelial cancer. Clones were read by immunoSEQ multiplex PCR, and TCRdb kept only the in-frame ones, dropping some. Among 90,000 to 120,000 clones listed, around 90% were seen once. The sample was PBMCs, taken around atezolizumab (anti-PD-L1) treatment. These receptors were collected from a woman aged 80 or older with urothelial cancer.

The V call is TRBV6-6, the J call TRBJ1-2; 8 bases match TRBD1. Germline CDR1 is MNHNY and CDR2 is SVGAGI (reference sequence). This CDR3 region has 15 residues. Unmatched junction bases numbered 11, after V lost 4 bases and J lost 7 bases. The CDR3 reads CASSFHPGTGLGYTF. The DNA of the CDR3 is TGTGCCAGCAGTTTCCATCCCGGGACAGGACTTGGCTACACCTTC.

V gene TRBV5-1 combines with J gene TRBJ2-1; 7 bases fit TRBD1. Germline loops: CDR1 SGHRS, CDR2 YFSETQ. This CDR3 is built from 16 residues. The junction had 13 bases not matched to a gene; V was cut back by 5 bases and J by 5 bases. In DNA form, the CDR3 reads TGCGCCAGCAGGCCAGCCATCGGGACAGTTAACAATGAGCAGTTCTTC. This sequence encodes CASRPAIGTVNNEQFF.

This chain uses TRBV10-1 with TRBJ2-7, with 14 nucleotides matching TRBD2. The CDR3 runs to 17 residues. V shed 8 bases and J 1 base; nucleotides not matched to a gene: 10. Germline values: CDR1 WNHNN, CDR2 SYGVQD (reference sequence). CDR3 DNA: TGCGCCAGCGGACCGGGACTAGCGGGAGAGGGGTCCTACGAGCAGTACTTC. Amino acid sequence: CASGPGLAGEGSYEQYF.

The chain joins TRBV10-2 to TRBJ1-1; D uncertain. Germline CDR1 reads WSHSY; CDR2 reads SAAADI. Trimming pared 6 bases from V and 1 base from J, leaving 6 bases between. The CDR3 covers 12 residues. This CDR3 is CASRRENTEAFF. CDR3 nucleotides: TGCGCCAGCAGGAGGGAGAACACTGAAGCTTTCTTT.

V usage is TRBV7-9 and J usage is TRBJ1-1; D may be TRBD1 (5 bases). CDR3 length: 14 residues. Between the trimmed V and J ends, which lost 7 bases and 1 base, there was a span of 13 bases. CDR1 and CDR2 from the germline V gene are SEHNR and FQNEAQ (reference sequence). CDR3 residues: CASTSYRQNTEAFF. The CDR3 DNA follows: TGTGCCAGCACCAGCTACAGGCAGAACACTGAAGCTTTCTTT.

This chain links TRBV30 with TRBJ2-7, with TRBD1 matching over 10 bases. This CDR3 has 14 amino acids. The germline gives CDR1 GTSNPN, CDR2 SVGIG (reference sequence). V lost 5 bases and J lost 4; bases outside the gene matches: 8. CDR3 DNA sequence: TGTGCCTGGGACCCCGGGACAGGGGCGTACGAGCAGTACTTC. Its protein is CAWDPGTGAYEQYF.

The chain links TRBV10-1 to TRBJ2-1; 9 nucleotides align to TRBD2. The V and J ends lost 7 bases and 8 bases, in that order; junction bases with no gene match: 12. CDR3 length equals 15 residues. The germline V gene has CDR1 WNHNN and CDR2 SYGVQD (reference sequence). CDR3 in DNA: TGCGCCAGCAATCCTAGCGGGAACTCAAACGATGAGCAGTTCTTC. Translation: CASNPSGNSNDEQFF.

J is TRBJ1-5 and V is TRBV6-1; D remains unclear. There are 16 residues in the CDR3. Between the trimmed V and J ends, which lost 0 bases and 3 bases, there was a span of 12 bases. Germline lookup yields CDR1 MNHNS and CDR2 SASEGT. The CDR3 region is CASSEAFDSNNQPQHF. DNA for the CDR3: TGTGCCAGCAGTGAAGCCTTTGACTCTAACAATCAGCCCCAGCATTTT.

The chain joins TRBV7-8 to TRBJ1-1, with D maybe TRBD1 (6 bases). V was clipped by 1 base and J by 7 bases, with 10 bases between them. The CDR3 totals 13 residues. Germline CDR1 SGHVS, CDR2 FQNEAQ. CDR3 amino acids: CASSLDRVNEAFF. CDR3 DNA: TGTGCCAGCAGCTTAGACAGGGTGAATGAAGCTTTCTTT.

The V gene is TRBV9, the J gene TRBJ2-7; 7 bases align to TRBD1. The CDR3 runs to 17 residues. V was clipped by 1 base and J by 0 bases; unmatched bases: 10. Per the germline V gene, CDR1 is SGDLS and CDR2 is YYNGEE. For the CDR3, the DNA is TGTGCCAGCAGCGTAAACTCCGGGACAGCCTTCTCCTACGAGCAGTACTTC. It specifies CASSVNSGTAFSYEQYF. The variable domain in full, completed from reference TRBV9 and TRBJ2-7, reads DSGVTQTPKHLITATGQRVTLRCSPRSGDLSVYWYQQSLDQGLQFLIQYYNGEERAKGNILERFSAQQFPDLHSELNLSSLELGDSALYFCASSVNSGTAFSYEQYFGPGTRLTVT.

This clone was recorded once. The gene calls are TRBV5-1 and TRBJ1-2, with 8 positions matching TRBD1. The CDR3 loop spans 11 amino acids. Germline CDR1 is SGHRS and CDR2 is YFSETQ. After removal of 7 bases from V and 7 bases from J, the junction contained 3 bases not matched to a gene. This CDR3 reads CASLTGAGYTF. As DNA, the CDR3 is TGCGCCAGCTTGACAGGGGCTGGCTACACCTTC.

The chain joins TRBV28 to TRBJ2-2; 12 bases agree with TRBD2. The CDR3 sequence is 15 residues long. The ends lost 6 bases at V and 7 bases at J; junction bases unmatched: 6. Germline assignment: CDR1 MDHEN and CDR2 SYDVKM. This CDR3 reads CASRTSGSNGGELFF. Here the CDR3 DNA reads TGTGCCAGCAGGACTAGCGGGAGTAATGGCGGGGAGCTGTTTTTT. Full variable domain (remainder filled in from reference TRBV28 and TRBJ2-2): DVKVTQSSRYLVKRTGEKVFLECVQDMDHENMFWYRQDPGLGLRLIYFSYDVKMKEKGDIPEGYSVSREKKERFSLILESASTNQTSMYLCASRTSGSNGGELFFGEGSRLTVL.

The V gene is TRBV2, the J gene TRBJ2-1; 11 nucleotides match TRBD2. CDR1 and CDR2 from the germline V gene are SNHLY and FYNNEI. CDR3 length equals 16 residues. With 10 bases clipped from V and 6 bases from J, the junction kept 14 bases outside the gene matches. The CDR3 region has the DNA TGTGCCACCAAGGGACTAGCGGAACCCCGGGGCAATGAGCAGTTCTTC. Amino acids: CATKGLAEPRGNEQFF.

This chain links TRBV30 with TRBJ2-2; 8 bases agree with TRBD1. This CDR3 is 14 amino acids long. The ends lost 8 bases at V and 1 base at J; junction bases unmatched: 6. Per germline, CDR1 GTSNPN and CDR2 SVGIG (reference sequence). CDR3 sequence: CAVLGQGNTGELFF. The CDR3 DNA is TGTGCCGTTTTAGGACAGGGGAACACCGGGGAGCTGTTTTTT.

This clone was seen a single time. The gene calls are TRBV5-4 and TRBJ1-2; perhaps TRBD1 as D (5 bases). Germline-derived CDR1 and CDR2 are SGHNT and YYREEE (reference sequence). V was shortened by 0 bases and J by 0 bases, with 12 bases between the two germline ends. This CDR3 is built from 16 residues. The CDR3 sequence: CASSLVTGRPNYGYTF. In DNA, the CDR3 is TGTGCCAGCAGCTTGGTTACAGGAAGACCTAACTATGGCTACACCTTC.

This clone was counted a few times. The V call is TRBV30, the J call TRBJ2-7; TRBD1 aligns across 9 bases. Looked up from germline, CDR1 is GTSNPN and CDR2 is SVGIG (reference sequence). The CDR3 length is 17 residues. V trimming: 0 bases; J trimming: 2 bases; junction bases outside the gene matches: 11. The chain's CDR3 is CAWSVERRTGVTYEQYF. The CDR3, as DNA: TGTGCCTGGAGTGTAGAACGAAGGACAGGGGTTACCTACGAGCAGTACTTC.

Worth noting for this clone: Other DNA sequences in the same sample also yield this CDR3. This chain joins TRBV28 and TRBJ2-7; perhaps TRBD2 as D (6 bases). Germline CDR1 is MDHEN and CDR2 is SYDVKM. V was pared by 6 bases and J by 0 bases, with 9 bases between. The length of the CDR3 is 13 residues. The CDR3 region has the DNA TGTGCCAGCAGCCCCGGGGGCTCCTACGAGCAGTACTTC. It yields the protein CASSPGGSYEQYF.

The chain has TRBV7-2 and TRBJ2-2, with TRBD1 identical over 8 bases. V dropped 5 bases and J dropped 1; count of bases not matched to a gene: 3. Germline V gene data show CDR1 as SGHTA and CDR2 as FQGNSA. The CDR3 runs to 15 residues. The CDR3 reads CASSPGQGNTGELFF. The CDR3, as DNA: TGTGCCAGCAGCCCAGGACAGGGGAACACCGGGGAGCTGTTTTTT.

This clone was detected only a few times. This chain joins TRBV19 and TRBJ1-1; the D is unclear. The CDR3 totals 14 residues. Trimming pared 9 bases from V and 2 bases from J, leaving 16 bases between. Germline CDR1 LNHDA, CDR2 SQIVND (reference sequence). The CDR3 here is CASQTLGSNTEAFF. As DNA, the CDR3 is TGTGCCAGCCAAACACTAGGGAGTAACACTGAAGCTTTCTTT.

The chain is built from TRBV7-2 and TRBJ2-7; 13 bases are shared with TRBD2. The germline gives CDR1 SGHTA, CDR2 FQGNSA. The CDR3 contains 15 residues. Germline trimming cut 4 bases from V and 5 bases from J; bases unmatched to any gene: 5. The CDR3 loop is CASSWTSGSSNEQYF. CDR3 bases: TGTGCCAGCAGCTGGACTAGCGGGAGTAGTAACGAGCAGTACTTC.

The chain carries TRBV18 and TRBJ2-3; 10 bases are a match to TRBD2. Trimming at V came to 8 bases and at J to 4 bases, leaving 6 bases not matched to a gene. There are 14 residues in the CDR3. Germline assignment: CDR1 KGHSH and CDR2 LQKENI. The CDR3 reads CASRSGRGPDTQYF. DNA for the CDR3: TGTGCCAGCCGAAGCGGGAGGGGCCCAGATACGCAGTATTTT.